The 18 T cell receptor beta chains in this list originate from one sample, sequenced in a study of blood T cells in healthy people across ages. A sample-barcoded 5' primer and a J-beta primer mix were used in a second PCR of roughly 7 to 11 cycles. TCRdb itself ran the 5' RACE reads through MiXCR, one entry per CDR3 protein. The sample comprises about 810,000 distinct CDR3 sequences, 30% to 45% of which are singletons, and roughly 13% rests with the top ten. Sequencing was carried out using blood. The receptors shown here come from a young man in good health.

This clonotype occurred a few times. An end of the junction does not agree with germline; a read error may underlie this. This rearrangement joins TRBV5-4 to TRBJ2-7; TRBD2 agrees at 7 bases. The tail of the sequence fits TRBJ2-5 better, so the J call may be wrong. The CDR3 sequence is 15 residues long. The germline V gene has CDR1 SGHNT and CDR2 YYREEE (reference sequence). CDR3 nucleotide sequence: TGTGCCGGCAGCTCCACTAGCGTTACTTGGGAGACCCAGTACTTC. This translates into CAGSSTSVTWETQYF.

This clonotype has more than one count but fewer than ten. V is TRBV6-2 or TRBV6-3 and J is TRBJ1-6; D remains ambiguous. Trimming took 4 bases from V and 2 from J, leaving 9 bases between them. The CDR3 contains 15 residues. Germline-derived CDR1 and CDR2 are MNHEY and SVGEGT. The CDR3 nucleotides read TGTGCCAGCAGTTGGTCTGGGACCTATAATTCACCCCTCCACTTT. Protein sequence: CASSWSGTYNSPLHF.

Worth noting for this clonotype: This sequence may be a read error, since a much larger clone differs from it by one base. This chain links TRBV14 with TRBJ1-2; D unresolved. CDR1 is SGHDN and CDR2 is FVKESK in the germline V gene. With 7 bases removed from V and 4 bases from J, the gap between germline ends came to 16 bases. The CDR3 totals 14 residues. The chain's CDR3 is CASNFGRGAYGYTF. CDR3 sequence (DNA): TGTGCCAGCAACTTCGGACGAGGCGCCTATGGCTACACCTTC.

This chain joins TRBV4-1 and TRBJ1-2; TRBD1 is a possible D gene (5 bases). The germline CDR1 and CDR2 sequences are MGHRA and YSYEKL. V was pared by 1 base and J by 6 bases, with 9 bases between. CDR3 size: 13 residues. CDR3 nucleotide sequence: TGCGCCAGCAGCCAAGGAGACAGCAATGGCTACACCTTC. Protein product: CASSQGDSNGYTF.

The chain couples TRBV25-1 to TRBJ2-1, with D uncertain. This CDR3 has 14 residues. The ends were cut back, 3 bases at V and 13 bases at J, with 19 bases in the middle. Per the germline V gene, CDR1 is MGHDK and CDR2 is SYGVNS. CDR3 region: CASSDWAQQETQFF. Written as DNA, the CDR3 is TGTGCCAGCAGTGATTGGGCACAGCAAGAGACCCAGTTCTTC. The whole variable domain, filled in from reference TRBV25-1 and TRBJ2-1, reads EADIYQTPRYLVIGTGKKITLECSQTMGHDKMYWYQQDPGMELHLIHYSYGVNSTEKGDLSSESTVSRIRTEHFPLTLESARPSHTSQYLCASSDWAQQETQFFGPGTRLTVL.

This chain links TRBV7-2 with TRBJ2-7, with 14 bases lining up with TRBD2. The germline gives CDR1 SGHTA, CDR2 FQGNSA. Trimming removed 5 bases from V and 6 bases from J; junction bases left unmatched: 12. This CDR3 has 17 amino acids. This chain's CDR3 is CASSLTSGRALLGEQYF. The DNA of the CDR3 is TGTGCCAGCAGCCTGACTAGCGGGAGGGCCCTCTTAGGCGAGCAGTACTTC.

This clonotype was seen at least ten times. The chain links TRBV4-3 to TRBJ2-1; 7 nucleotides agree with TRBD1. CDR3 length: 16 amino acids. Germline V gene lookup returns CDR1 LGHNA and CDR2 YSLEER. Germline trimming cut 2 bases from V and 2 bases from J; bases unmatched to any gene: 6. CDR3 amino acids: CASSQTGTDPYNEQFF. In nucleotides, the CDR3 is TGCGCCAGCAGCCAAACCGGGACAGACCCCTACAATGAGCAGTTCTTC.

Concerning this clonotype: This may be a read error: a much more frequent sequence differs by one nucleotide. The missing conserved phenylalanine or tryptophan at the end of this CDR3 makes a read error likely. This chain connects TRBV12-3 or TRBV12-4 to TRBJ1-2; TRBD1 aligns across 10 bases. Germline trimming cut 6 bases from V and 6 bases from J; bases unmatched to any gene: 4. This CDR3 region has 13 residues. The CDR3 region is CASSRTGGNGYTS. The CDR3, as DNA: TGTGCCAGCAGCCGGACAGGGGGAAATGGCTACACCTCC.

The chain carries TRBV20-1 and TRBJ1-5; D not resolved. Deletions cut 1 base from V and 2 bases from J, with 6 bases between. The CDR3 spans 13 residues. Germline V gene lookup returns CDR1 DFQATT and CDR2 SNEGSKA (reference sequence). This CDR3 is CSARGFGNQPQHF. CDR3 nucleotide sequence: TGCAGTGCTAGAGGGTTCGGCAATCAGCCCCAGCATTTT.

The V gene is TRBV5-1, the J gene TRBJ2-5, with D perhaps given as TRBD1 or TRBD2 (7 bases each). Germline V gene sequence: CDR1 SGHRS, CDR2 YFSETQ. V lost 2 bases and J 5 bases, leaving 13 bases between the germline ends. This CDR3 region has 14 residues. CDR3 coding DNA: TGCGCCAGCAGCTTACAGGGGAGGGGGGAGACCCAGTACTTC. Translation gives CASSLQGRGETQYF.

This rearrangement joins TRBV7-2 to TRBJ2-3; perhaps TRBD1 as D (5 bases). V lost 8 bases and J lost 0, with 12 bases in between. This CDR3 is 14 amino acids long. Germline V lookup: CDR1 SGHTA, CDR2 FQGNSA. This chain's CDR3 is CASSRASSTDTQYF. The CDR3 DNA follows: TGTGCCAGCTCCAGGGCGTCTAGCACAGATACGCAGTATTTT.

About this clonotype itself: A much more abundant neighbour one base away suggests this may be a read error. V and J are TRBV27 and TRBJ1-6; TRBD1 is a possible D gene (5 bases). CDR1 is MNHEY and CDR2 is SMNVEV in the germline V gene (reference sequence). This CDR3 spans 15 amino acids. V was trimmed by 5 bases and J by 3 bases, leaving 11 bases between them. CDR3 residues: CASSPGAVYNSPLHF. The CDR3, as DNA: TGTGCCAGCAGTCCCGGGGCAGTCTATAATTCACCCCTCCACTTT.

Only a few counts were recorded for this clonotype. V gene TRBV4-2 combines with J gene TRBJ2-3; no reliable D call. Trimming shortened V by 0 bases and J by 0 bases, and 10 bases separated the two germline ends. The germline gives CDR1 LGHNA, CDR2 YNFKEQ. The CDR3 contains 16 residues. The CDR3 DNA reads TGTGCCAGCAGCCAAGATCCGCCGCCAAGCACAGATACGCAGTATTTT. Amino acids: CASSQDPPPSTDTQYF.

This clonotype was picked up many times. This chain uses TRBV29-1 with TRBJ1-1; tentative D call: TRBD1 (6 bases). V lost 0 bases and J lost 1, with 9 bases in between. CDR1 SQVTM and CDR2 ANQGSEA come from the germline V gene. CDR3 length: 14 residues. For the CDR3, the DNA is TGCAGCGTTGAAGAGATACAGGGGAACACTGAAGCTTTCTTT. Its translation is CSVEEIQGNTEAFF. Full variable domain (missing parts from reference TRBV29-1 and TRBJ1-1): SAVISQKPSRDICQRGTSLTIQCQVDSQVTMMFWYRQQPGQSLTLIATANQGSEATYESGFVIDKFPISRPNLTFSTLTVSNMSPEDSSIYLCSVEEIQGNTEAFFGQGTRLTVV.

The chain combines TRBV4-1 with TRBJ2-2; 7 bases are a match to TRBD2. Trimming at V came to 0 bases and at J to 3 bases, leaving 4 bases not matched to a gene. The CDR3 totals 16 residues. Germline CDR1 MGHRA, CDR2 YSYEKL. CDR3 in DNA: TGCGCCAGCAGCCAAGATCCGCGGGGGTACACCGGGGAGCTGTTTTTT. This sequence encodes CASSQDPRGYTGELFF.

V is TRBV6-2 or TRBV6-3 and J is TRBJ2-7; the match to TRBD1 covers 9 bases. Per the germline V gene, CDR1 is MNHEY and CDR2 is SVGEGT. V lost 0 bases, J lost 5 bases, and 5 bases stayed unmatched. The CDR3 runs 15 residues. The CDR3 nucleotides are TGTGCCAGCAGTTACTCGGGACAGGGCCTCCACGAGCAGTACTTC. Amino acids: CASSYSGQGLHEQYF.

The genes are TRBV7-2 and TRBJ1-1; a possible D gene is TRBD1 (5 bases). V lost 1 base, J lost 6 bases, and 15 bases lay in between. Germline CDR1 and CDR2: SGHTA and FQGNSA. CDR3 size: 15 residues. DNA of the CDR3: TGTGCCAGCAGCTTAGGCATTGGGAGGGGCCCTGAAGCTTTCTTT. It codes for CASSLGIGRGPEAFF.

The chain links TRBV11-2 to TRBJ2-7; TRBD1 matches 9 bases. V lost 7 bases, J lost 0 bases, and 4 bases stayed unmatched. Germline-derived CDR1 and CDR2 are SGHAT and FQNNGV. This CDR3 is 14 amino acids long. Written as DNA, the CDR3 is TGTGCCAGCATGGGACAGGGCTACTCCTACGAGCAGTACTTC. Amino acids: CASMGQGYSYEQYF.